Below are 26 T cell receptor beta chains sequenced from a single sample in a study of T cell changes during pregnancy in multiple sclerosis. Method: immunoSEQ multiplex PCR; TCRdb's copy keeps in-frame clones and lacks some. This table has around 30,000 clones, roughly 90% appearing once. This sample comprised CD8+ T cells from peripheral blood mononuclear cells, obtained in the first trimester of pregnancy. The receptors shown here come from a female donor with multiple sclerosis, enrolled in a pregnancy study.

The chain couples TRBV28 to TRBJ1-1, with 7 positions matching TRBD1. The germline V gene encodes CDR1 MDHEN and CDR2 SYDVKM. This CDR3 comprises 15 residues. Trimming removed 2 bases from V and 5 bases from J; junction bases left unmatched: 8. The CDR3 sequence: CASSLRDREVTEAFF. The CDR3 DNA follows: TGTGCCAGCAGTTTACGCGACAGGGAGGTAACTGAAGCTTTCTTT.

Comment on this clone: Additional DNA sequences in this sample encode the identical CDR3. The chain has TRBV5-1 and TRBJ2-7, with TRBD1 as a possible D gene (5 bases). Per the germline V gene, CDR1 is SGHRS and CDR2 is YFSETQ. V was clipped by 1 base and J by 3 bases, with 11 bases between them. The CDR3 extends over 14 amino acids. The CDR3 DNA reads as TGCGCCAGCAGCTTGAAGGCAGGGTACTACGAGCAGTACTTC. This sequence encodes CASSLKAGYYEQYF. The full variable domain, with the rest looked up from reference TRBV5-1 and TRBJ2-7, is KAGVTQTPRYLIKTRGQQVTLSCSPISGHRSVSWYQQTPGQGLQFLFEYFSETQRNKGNFPGRFSGRQFSNSRSEMNVSTLELGDSALYLCASSLKAGYYEQYFGPGTRLTVT.

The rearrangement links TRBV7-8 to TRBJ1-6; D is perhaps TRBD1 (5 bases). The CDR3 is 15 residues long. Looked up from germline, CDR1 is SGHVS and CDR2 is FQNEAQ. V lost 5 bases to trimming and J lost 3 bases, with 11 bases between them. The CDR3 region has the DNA TGTGCCAGCAGCACGATCGACAGCTATAATTCACCCCTCCACTTT. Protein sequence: CASSTIDSYNSPLHF.

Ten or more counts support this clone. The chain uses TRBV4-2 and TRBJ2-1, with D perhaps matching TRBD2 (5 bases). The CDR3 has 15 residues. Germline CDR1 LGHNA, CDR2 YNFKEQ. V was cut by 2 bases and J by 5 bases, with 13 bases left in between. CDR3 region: CASSQYREGHNEQFF. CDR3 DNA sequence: TGTGCCAGCAGCCAATACCGGGAAGGGCACAATGAGCAGTTCTTC.

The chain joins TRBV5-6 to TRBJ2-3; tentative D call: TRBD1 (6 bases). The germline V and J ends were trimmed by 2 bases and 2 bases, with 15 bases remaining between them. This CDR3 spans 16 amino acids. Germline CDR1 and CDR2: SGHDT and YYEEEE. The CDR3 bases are TGTGCCAGCAGCTTTTCTTACAGGGTCTACACAGATACGCAGTATTTT. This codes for CASSFSYRVYTDTQYF. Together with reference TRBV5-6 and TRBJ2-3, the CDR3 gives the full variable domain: DAGVTQSPTHLIKTRGQQVTLRCSPKSGHDTVSWYQQALGQGPQFIFQYYEEEERQRGNFPDRFSGHQFPNYSSELNVNALLLGDSALYLCASSFSYRVYTDTQYFGPGTRLTVL.

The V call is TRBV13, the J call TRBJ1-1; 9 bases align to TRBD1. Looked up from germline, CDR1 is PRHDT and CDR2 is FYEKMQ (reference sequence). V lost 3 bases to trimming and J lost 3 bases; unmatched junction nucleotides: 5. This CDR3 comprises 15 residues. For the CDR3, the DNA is TGTGCCAGCAGCTTGGGGGACAGGGCAGACACTGAAGCTTTCTTT. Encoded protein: CASSLGDRADTEAFF.

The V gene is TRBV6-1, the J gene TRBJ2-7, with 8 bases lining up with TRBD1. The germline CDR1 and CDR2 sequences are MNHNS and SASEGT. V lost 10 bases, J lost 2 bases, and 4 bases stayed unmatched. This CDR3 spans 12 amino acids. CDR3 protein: CATRQGTYEQYF. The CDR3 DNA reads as TGTGCCACCCGACAGGGGACCTACGAGCAGTACTTC.

CDR3 DNA: TGTGCCAGCTCATCCTTAGATGACATTTTTTTCGGCTACACCTTC. Amino acid sequence: CASSSLDDIFFGYTF. The J gene is TRBJ1-2, the V gene TRBV18; D not resolved. CDR3 length: 15 amino acids. V lost 5 bases and J 8 bases, leaving 21 bases between the germline ends. Germline V gene data show CDR1 as KGHSH and CDR2 as LQKENI.

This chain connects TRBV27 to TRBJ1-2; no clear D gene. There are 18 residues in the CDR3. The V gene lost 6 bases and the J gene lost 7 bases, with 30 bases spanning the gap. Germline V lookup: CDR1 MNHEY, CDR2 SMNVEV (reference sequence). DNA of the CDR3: TGTGCCAGCAGGCCTAAGCGCACCCGATTTGGTTTGACTGGTGGCTACACCTTC. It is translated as CASRPKRTRFGLTGGYTF.

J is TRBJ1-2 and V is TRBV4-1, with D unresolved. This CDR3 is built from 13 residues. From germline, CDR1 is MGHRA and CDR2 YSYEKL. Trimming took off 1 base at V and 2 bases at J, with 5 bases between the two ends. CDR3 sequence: CASSQGQNYGYTF. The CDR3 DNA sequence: TGCGCCAGCAGCCAAGGACAAAACTATGGCTACACCTTC.

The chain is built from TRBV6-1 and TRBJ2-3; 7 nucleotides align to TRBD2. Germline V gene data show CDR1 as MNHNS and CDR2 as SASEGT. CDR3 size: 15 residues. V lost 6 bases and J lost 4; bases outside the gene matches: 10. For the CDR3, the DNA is TGTGCCAGCAGCCGTAAGGCGGGAGAGGCAGATACGCAGTATTTT. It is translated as CASSRKAGEADTQYF.

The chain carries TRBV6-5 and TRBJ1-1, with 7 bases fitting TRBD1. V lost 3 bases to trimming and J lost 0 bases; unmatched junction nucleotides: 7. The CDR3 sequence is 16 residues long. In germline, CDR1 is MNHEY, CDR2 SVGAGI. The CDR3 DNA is TGTGCCAGCAGTTATGGCAGGGGGATCATGAACACTGAAGCTTTCTTT. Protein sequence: CASSYGRGIMNTEAFF.

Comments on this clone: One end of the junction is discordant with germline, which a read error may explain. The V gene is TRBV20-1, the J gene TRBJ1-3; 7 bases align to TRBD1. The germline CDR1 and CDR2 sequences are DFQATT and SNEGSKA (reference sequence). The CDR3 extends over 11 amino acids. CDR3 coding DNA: TGCAGTGCCCACCAAGAGGACAGGCTTATCTTT. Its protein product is CSAHQEDRLIF.

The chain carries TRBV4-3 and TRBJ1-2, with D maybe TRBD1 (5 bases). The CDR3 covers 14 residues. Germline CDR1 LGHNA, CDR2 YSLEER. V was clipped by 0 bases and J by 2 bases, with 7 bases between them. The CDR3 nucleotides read TGCGCCAGCAGCCAAGATCAGGGAAACTATGGCTACACCTTC. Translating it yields CASSQDQGNYGYTF.

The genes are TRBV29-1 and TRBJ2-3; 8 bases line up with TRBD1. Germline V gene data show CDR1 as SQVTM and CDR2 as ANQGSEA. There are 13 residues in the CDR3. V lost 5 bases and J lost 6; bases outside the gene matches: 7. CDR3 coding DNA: TGCAGCGTTCCGGGACAGGATCTCGATACGCAGTATTTT. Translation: CSVPGQDLDTQYF.

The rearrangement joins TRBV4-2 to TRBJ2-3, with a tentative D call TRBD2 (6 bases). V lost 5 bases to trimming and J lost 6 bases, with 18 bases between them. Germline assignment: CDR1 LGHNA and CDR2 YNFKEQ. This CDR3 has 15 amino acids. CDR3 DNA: TGTGCCAGCAGCGCAAGGACGGGAGCATCCGATACGCAGTATTTT. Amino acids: CASSARTGASDTQYF.

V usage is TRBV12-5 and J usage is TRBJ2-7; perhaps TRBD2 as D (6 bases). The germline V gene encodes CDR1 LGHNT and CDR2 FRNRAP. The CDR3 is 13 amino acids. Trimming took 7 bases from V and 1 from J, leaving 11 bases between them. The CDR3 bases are TGTGCTAGTGAACTAGCAGGATCCTACGAGCAGTACTTC. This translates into CASELAGSYEQYF.

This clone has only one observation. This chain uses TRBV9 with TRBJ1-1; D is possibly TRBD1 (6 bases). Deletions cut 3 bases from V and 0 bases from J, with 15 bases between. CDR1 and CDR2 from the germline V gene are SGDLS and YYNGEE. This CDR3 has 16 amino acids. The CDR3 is CASSGRTATMNTEAFF. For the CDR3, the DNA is TGTGCCAGCAGCGGACGGACAGCTACCATGAACACTGAAGCTTTCTTT.

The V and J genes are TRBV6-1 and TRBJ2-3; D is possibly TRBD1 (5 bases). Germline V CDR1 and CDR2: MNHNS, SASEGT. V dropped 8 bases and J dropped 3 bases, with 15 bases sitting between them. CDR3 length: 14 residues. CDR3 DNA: TGTGCCAGCGGAGTTGGTTCAGGGACAGATACGCAGTATTTT. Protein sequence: CASGVGSGTDTQYF.

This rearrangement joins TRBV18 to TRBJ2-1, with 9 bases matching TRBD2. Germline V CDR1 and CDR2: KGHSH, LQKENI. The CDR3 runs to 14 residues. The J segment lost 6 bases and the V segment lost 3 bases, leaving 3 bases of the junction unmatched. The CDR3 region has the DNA TGTGCCAGCTCACCTGATAGCGGGAGCAATGAGCAGTTCTTC. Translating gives CASSPDSGSNEQFF.

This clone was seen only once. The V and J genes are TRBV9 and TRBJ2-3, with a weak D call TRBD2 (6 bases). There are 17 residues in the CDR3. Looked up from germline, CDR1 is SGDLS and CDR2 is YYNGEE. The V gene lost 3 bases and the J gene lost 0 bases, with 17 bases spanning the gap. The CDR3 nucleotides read TGTGCCAGCAGCGACGGTAACGGGGGTGCTAGCACAGATACGCAGTATTTT. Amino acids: CASSDGNGGASTDTQYF.

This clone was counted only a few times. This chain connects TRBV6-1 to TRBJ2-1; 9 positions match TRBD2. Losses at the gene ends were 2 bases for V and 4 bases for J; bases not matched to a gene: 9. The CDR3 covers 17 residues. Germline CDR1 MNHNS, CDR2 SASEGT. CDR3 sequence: CASSEIPGGRGYNEQFF. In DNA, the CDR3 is TGTGCCAGCAGTGAAATCCCCGGCGGGAGGGGGTACAATGAGCAGTTCTTC.

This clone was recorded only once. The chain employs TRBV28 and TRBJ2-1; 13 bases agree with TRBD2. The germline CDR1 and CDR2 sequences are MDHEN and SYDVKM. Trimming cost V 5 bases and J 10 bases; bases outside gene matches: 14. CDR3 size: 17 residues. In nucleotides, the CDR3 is TGTGCCAGCAGTCTTCGGGGCACTAGCGGGGGGGCCAAGGAGCAGTTCTTC. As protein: CASSLRGTSGGAKEQFF.

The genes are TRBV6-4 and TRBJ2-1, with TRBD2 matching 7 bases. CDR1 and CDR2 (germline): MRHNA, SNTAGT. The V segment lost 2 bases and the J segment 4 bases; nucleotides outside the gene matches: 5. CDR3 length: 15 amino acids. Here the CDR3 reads CASSDAPGGYNEQFF. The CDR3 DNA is TGTGCCAGCAGTGACGCTCCCGGGGGGTACAATGAGCAGTTCTTC.

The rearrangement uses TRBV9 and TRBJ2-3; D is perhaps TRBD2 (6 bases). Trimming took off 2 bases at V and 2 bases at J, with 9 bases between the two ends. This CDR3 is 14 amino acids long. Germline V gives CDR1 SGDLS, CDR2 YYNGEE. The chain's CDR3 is CASSVGGSTDTQYF. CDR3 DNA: TGTGCCAGCAGCGTCGGGGGATCCACAGATACGCAGTATTTT.

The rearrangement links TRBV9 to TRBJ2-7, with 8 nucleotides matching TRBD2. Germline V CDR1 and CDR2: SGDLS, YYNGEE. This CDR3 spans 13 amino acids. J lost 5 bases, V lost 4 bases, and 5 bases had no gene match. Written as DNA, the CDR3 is TGTGCCAGCAGCAGCGGGAGTTCTGACGAGCAGTACTTC. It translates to CASSSGSSDEQYF.